A selection of T cell receptor beta chains follows, all from one sample in a study of OX40 agonist ivuxolimab in advanced cancers. TCRdb keeps only in-frame clones here, not all; method: immunoSEQ multiplex PCR. The repertoire holds over 20,000 clones, 75% to 90% seen once, with roughly 23% in the top ten. Source: CD4+ or CD8+ T cells sorted from blood, taken in a trial of the OX40 agonist ivuxolimab. The receptors here all came from an adult with an advanced solid tumor such as melanoma, head and neck, liver or kidney cancer. Both conserved end residues are part of each CDR3. The order of the fields is clone size, D gene, J gene, V gene, CDR3 protein, CDR3 DNA. The D gene is left open where the match is weak. Clone size is shown for a subset of rows, as once, few, many or a class of expanded clone.

clone size: NA
D gene: TRBD2
J gene: TRBJ2-1
V gene: TRBV13
CDR3 protein: CASSRIGSGRTYNEQFF
CDR3 DNA: TGTGCCAGCAGCCGAATCGGTAGCGGGAGGACCTACAATGAGCAGTTCTTC

clone size: NA
D gene: TRBD2
J gene: TRBJ2-3
V gene: TRBV7-3
CDR3 protein: CASSPGPSGRTDTQYF
CDR3 DNA: TGTGCCAGCAGCCCGGGACCTAGCGGGCGCACAGATACGCAGTATTTT

clone size: NA
D gene: NA
J gene: TRBJ2-6
V gene: TRBV19
CDR3 protein: CASSIGTPFTNVLTF
CDR3 DNA: TGTGCCAGTAGTATAGGGACCCCTTTTACCAACGTCCTGACTTTC

clone size: NA
D gene: NA
J gene: TRBJ2-1
V gene: TRBV27
CDR3 protein: CASSSLNRESSYNEQFF
CDR3 DNA: TGTGCCAGCAGTTCCCTAAACAGGGAGAGCTCCTACAATGAGCAGTTCTTC

clone size: once
D gene: NA
J gene: TRBJ2-7
V gene: TRBV6-1
CDR3 protein: CASSEYSYEQYF
CDR3 DNA: TGTGCCAGCAGTGAATACAGTTACGAGCAGTACTTC

clone size: NA
D gene: NA
J gene: TRBJ2-5
V gene: TRBV7-9
CDR3 protein: CASSLVGGDVRETQYF
CDR3 DNA: TGTGCCAGCAGCCTCGTGGGGGGAGATGTCAGAGAGACCCAGTACTTC

clone size: NA
D gene: TRBD2
J gene: TRBJ2-1
V gene: TRBV11-2
CDR3 protein: CASSPWTSGLNEQFF
CDR3 DNA: TGTGCCAGCAGCCCTTGGACTAGCGGGCTCAATGAGCAGTTCTTC

clone size: few
D gene: NA
J gene: TRBJ1-1
V gene: TRBV5-5
CDR3 protein: CASSPRGGDTEAFF
CDR3 DNA: TGTGCCAGCAGCCCACGGGGGGGTGACACTGAAGCTTTCTTT

clone size: NA
D gene: TRBD1
J gene: TRBJ1-4
V gene: TRBV15
CDR3 protein: CATSREGTGGKLFF
CDR3 DNA: TGTGCCACCAGCAGAGAAGGGACAGGGGGAAAACTGTTTTTT

clone size: NA
D gene: NA
J gene: TRBJ2-7
V gene: TRBV11-2
CDR3 protein: CASSYSGQPYEQYF
CDR3 DNA: TGTGCCAGCAGTTACTCCGGACAGCCCTACGAGCAGTACTTC

clone size: NA
D gene: NA
J gene: TRBJ2-3
V gene: TRBV4-3
CDR3 protein: CASSQVGPRDTQYF
CDR3 DNA: TGCGCCAGCAGCCAAGTGGGGCCGCGAGATACGCAGTATTTT

clone size: few
D gene: NA
J gene: TRBJ2-5
V gene: TRBV11-3
CDR3 protein: CASSHTPSGGETQYF
CDR3 DNA: TGTGCCAGCAGCCATACCCCCTCCGGAGGCGAGACCCAGTACTTC

clone size: NA
D gene: NA
J gene: TRBJ2-7
V gene: TRBV5-4
CDR3 protein: CASSLMGRSHEQYF
CDR3 DNA: TGTGCCAGCAGCTTGATGGGCAGAAGCCACGAGCAGTACTTC

clone size: NA
D gene: TRBD2
J gene: TRBJ2-7
V gene: TRBV7-8
CDR3 protein: CASSLSLAGSSYEQYF
CDR3 DNA: TGTGCCAGCAGCTTAAGTCTAGCGGGTAGCTCCTACGAGCAGTACTTC

clone size: NA
D gene: NA
J gene: TRBJ1-5
V gene: TRBV15
CDR3 protein: CATSGTGADSQPQHF
CDR3 DNA: TGTGCCACCAGCGGAACAGGAGCCGACAGTCAGCCCCAGCATTTT

clone size: NA
D gene: NA
J gene: TRBJ2-1
V gene: TRBV21-1
CDR3 protein: CASSARTSGRGYNEQFF
CDR3 DNA: TGTGCCAGCAGCGCCCGGACTAGCGGGAGGGGTTACAATGAGCAGTTCTTC

clone size: NA
D gene: TRBD2
J gene: TRBJ2-7
V gene: TRBV5-1
CDR3 protein: CASSLVGTSGSYEQYF
CDR3 DNA: TGCGCCAGCAGCTTGGTCGGGACTAGCGGCTCCTACGAGCAGTACTTC

clone size: once
D gene: TRBD1
J gene: TRBJ1-5
V gene: TRBV2
CDR3 protein: CASRRTGVDNQPQHF
CDR3 DNA: TGTGCCAGCAGAAGGACAGGGGTAGACAATCAGCCCCAGCATTTT

clone size: NA
D gene: NA
J gene: TRBJ1-5
V gene: TRBV6-5
CDR3 protein: CASSYTGAGNQPQHF
CDR3 DNA: TGTGCCAGCAGTTACACCGGGGCAGGGAATCAGCCCCAGCATTTT

clone size: NA
D gene: NA
J gene: TRBJ2-7
V gene: TRBV5-8
CDR3 protein: CASRRQGLDEQYF
CDR3 DNA: TGTGCCAGCAGGAGGCAGGGGCTCGACGAGCAGTACTTC

clone size: NA
D gene: NA
J gene: TRBJ2-6
V gene: TRBV6-5
CDR3 protein: CASSTVLSGANVLTF
CDR3 DNA: TGTGCCAGCAGCACTGTCCTGTCTGGGGCCAACGTCCTGACTTTC

clone size: once
D gene: TRBD2
J gene: TRBJ2-2
V gene: TRBV10-3
CDR3 protein: CAISEGGSNTGELFF
CDR3 DNA: TGTGCCATCAGTGAGGGCGGGAGTAACACCGGGGAGCTGTTTTTT

clone size: NA
D gene: NA
J gene: TRBJ2-1
V gene: TRBV27
CDR3 protein: CASSFIGENEQFF
CDR3 DNA: TGTGCCAGCAGTTTTATAGGCGAAAATGAGCAGTTCTTC

clone size: NA
D gene: NA
J gene: TRBJ2-2
V gene: TRBV15
CDR3 protein: CATSQRTGGTGELFF
CDR3 DNA: TGTGCCACCAGCCAGAGGACAGGAGGGACCGGGGAGCTGTTTTTT

clone size: NA
D gene: NA
J gene: TRBJ1-5
V gene: TRBV2
CDR3 protein: CASSVEGYSNQPQHF
CDR3 DNA: TGTGCCAGCAGTGTGGAGGGATATAGCAATCAGCCCCAGCATTTT

clone size: medium-sized
D gene: NA
J gene: TRBJ2-3
V gene: TRBV27
CDR3 protein: CASSPLSPTTRFADTQYF
CDR3 DNA: TGTGCCAGCAGCCCCCTATCTCCTACAACTAGATTTGCAGATACGCAGTATTTT

clone size: NA
D gene: TRBD2
J gene: TRBJ2-1
V gene: TRBV6-1
CDR3 protein: CASSDLAGGPFNEQFF
CDR3 DNA: TGTGCCAGCAGTGATTTGGCGGGAGGGCCTTTCAATGAGCAGTTCTTC

clone size: NA
D gene: TRBD1
J gene: TRBJ2-7
V gene: TRBV6-5
CDR3 protein: CASSDRDVYEQYF
CDR3 DNA: TGTGCCAGCAGTGACAGGGACGTATACGAGCAGTACTTC